The source of this T cell receptor (beta chain) is a study of blood T cell repertoires in COVID-19. Per the original data handling: Estimation of nucleated cell counts was performed using reference gene primer amplification. The repertoire was sequenced with immunoSEQ multiplex PCR; TCRdb's copy has only in-frame clones and lacks some. V, J and clone size derive from that table, while D and trimming were established from the DNA sequence. The data contain about 130,000 clones, 75% to 85% of them singletons. From germline, CDR1 is LGHDT and CDR2 YNNKEL (reference sequence). The V gene end was trimmed by 7 bases and the J gene end by 2 bases; junction bases not matched to a gene: 3. This CDR3 is built from 13 residues.

This clonotype originated in a woman aged 50 to 60 with acute or convalescent COVID-19. Sequencing was performed on peripheral blood. This chain uses TRBV3-1 (or the pseudogene TRBV3-2) with TRBJ2-3; 7 bases are shared with TRBD1. Here the CDR3 DNA reads TGTGCCAGCAAGGGACAGATCACAGATACGCAGTATTTT. This encodes CASKGQITDTQYF.